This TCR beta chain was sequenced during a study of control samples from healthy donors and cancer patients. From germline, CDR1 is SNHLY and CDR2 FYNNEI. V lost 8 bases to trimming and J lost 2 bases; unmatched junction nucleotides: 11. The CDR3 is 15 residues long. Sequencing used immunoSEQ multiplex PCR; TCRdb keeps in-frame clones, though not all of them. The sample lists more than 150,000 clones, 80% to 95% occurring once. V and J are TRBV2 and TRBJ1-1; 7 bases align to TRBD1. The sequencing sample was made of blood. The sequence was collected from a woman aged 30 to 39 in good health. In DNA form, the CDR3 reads TGTGCCAGCCGTTTTGGGGACAGCCGTAACACTGAAGCTTTCTTT. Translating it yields CASRFGDSRNTEAFF.